This TCR beta chain comes out of a study of blood T cells in healthy people across ages (dated by TCRdb to between 2015 and 2016). Concerning the study at large: In model experiments, template switching captured roughly one uniquely barcoded TCR beta cDNA molecule for every two T cells. Using deep sequencing normalized with unique cDNA molecular identifiers, the study measured how TCR beta repertoire diversity changes with age. The donors were split into four age groups: young (average about 15 years), middle-aged (39), aged (approximately 59) and long-lived (approximately 80). Using the same blood draw, the study looked at two additional independent replicas of 1 million unique cDNA reads for two donors, one aged 18 to 30 and the other aged 80 or older. The full study reports these points: Observed TCR beta diversity correlated strongly with the percentage of naive T cells measured by flow cytometry. Total diversity estimates from one million sequenced T cells were considered lower bounds and underestimates. The long-lived group showed more naive CD4+ T cells, fewer expanded clones and increased TCR diversity than the aged group, suggesting age selection. Donor CMV infection status was unknown, potentially confounding age-related changes in expanded clonotypes. Conclusive comparison of naive and antigen-experienced compartments was prevented by the profiling of bulk unsorted PBMCs. Observed TCR beta diversity per million T cells fell roughly linearly with age, and a significant reduction was already apparent by age roughly 40.

A note on this clonotype: The antigen it binds to is not known. Base qualities are missing; no much larger clone stands one base away.

The approximately 41 donors, aged 6 to 90 years, were systemically healthy Caucasian individuals from Russia. Each donor gave approximately 9.3 milliliters of peripheral blood, collected into EDTA-treated Vacutainer tubes. Ficoll-Paque density-gradient centrifugation was used to isolate PBMCs, with at least 6.5 million per sample. Total RNA, at least 6 micrograms per sample, was extracted from PBMCs with Trizol reagent. For every donor, an aliquot of PBMCs went through flow cytometry to measure the percentages of naive CD45RAhigh/CD27high T cells. CDR1 and CDR2, per the germline V gene (reference sequence), are DFQATT and SNEGSKA. The CDR3 starts with the cysteine, ends with the phenylalanine, and has 16 residues. Of the read, only the CDR3 DNA is kept; its 48 bases are in frame from base 1. Library creation used 5' RACE. The sequencer listed for this sample is Illumina HiSeq 2500. A second PCR of about 6 to 11 cycles was performed with a sample-barcoded 5' primer and a J-beta primer mix. A template-switch 5' adaptor carrying 12 random nucleotides introduced a unique molecular identifier onto each TCR beta cDNA molecule. Each sample yielded at least 3 million CDR3-containing paired-end reads. First-strand cDNA was synthesized from all RNA with the Mint cDNA synthesis kit, primed by a TRBC-specific oligonucleotide. Following uracil-DNA glycosylase treatment, all cDNA underwent a first 18-cycle PCR with the universal primers M1SS and BC2_uni_R. On the authors' methods: For normalization, 1 million high-quality reads were randomly selected from each sample, with every read carrying a distinct molecular identifier. Instead of being binned into consensus sequences, reads that shared molecular identifiers were thrown out. MiTCR, with a Q25 quality threshold and the strictest error-elimination algorithm, was used for CDR3 identification, clonotype clustering and error correction. A nonparametric unseen species model using Euler transformation provided a lower-bound estimate of total TCR beta diversity. The raw public reads went through TCRdb reprocessing: fastp at Q25, MiXCR clone calling, in-frame beta chains kept. A single entry per CDR3 protein holds the most common genes and DNA from its merged rows. None of the V and J calls come from the authors' own analysis; TCRdb made them. Within this sample are fewer than 600,000 distinct CDR3 sequences, with around 27% of them counted one time only. The top ten clonotypes cover under 4.5% of the sample.

These data also featured in a second study, about T cells of mothers and their children. The second paper further reports: Donors were nine systemically healthy Caucasian individuals: three mothers and their six children. cDNA synthesis consumed the entire amount of extracted RNA, loaded at approximately 1.6 ug RNA in each 15 ul reaction. Sample barcodes and 2-4 random nucleotides were added via the M1S primer in the second PCR. Each mother yielded over 9.5 million TCR beta CDR3 reads and each child 3 million to 3.5 million reads. Thymic selection similarly shapes TCR recombination output in related and unrelated pairs, with minor effect from inherited differences. Related mother-child pairs always showed normalized repertoire overlap that was slightly higher than in unrelated mother-child pairs, though the difference was never significant. No persistent microchimeric T cell clones were detected, at a sensitivity of roughly 100 clones per million clonotypes. The study used deep NGS to compare TCR beta repertoires of mothers and children, seeking features distinguishing related mother-child pairs from unrelated individuals. The mean age was around 40 +/- 4 years for the mothers and approximately 11 +/- 4 years for the children. After adapter ligation with NEBNext reagents, the libraries were sequenced on Illumina HiSeq 2000 with 100+100 nt paired-end reads. To prevent cross-contamination, the mother and child libraries were prepared a month apart and were sequenced in separate runs. For each donor, somewhere between 500,000 and 2,000,000 distinct TCR beta clonotypes were identified. Naive TCR beta clonotypes were estimated from low-frequency clonotypes matched to each donor's FACS-determined naive share, without sorting.

This TCR was sampled from a boy between 2 and 15 years old in good health. The V and J genes are TRBV20-1 and TRBJ2-5, with 13 bases in between that match TRBD2. The J call may not be correct, given that the DNA end is closer to TRBJ2-1. Sequenced sample: blood. The sequenced DNA is TGCAGTGCGCGGACTAGCGGGAGTGTTTTTGTCGATGAGCAGTTCTTC. This encodes CSARTSGSVFVDEQFF.